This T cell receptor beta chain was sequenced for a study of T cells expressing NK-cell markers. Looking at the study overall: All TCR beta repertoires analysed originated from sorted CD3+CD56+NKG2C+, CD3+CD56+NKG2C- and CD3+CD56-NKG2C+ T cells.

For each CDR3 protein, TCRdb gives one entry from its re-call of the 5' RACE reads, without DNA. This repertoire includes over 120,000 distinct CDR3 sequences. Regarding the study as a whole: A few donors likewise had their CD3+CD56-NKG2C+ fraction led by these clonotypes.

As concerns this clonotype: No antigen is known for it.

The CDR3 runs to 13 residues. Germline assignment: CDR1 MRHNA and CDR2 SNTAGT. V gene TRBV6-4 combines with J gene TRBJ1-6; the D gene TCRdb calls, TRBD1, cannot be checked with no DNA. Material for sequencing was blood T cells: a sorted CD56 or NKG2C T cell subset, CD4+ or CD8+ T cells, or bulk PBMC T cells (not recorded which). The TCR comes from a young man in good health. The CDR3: CASIGQTRSPLHF.